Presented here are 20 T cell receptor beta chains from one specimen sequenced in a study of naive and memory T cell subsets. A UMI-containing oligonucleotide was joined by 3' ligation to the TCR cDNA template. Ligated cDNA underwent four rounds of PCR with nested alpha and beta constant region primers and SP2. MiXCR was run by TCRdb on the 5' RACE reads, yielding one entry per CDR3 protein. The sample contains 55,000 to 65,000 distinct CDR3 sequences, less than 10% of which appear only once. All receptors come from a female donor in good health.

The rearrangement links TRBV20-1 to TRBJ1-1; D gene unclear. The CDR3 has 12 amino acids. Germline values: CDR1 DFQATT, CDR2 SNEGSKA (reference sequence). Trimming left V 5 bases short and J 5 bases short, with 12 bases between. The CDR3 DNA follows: TGCAGTGCTTCAATGTTATGGACTGAAGCTTTCTTT. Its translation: CSASMLWTEAFF.

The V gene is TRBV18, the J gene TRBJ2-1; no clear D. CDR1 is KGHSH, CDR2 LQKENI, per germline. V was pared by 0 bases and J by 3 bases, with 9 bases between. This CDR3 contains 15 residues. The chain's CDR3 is CASSPPGFFYNEQFF. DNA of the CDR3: TGTGCCAGCTCACCACCAGGGTTTTTCTACAATGAGCAGTTCTTC.

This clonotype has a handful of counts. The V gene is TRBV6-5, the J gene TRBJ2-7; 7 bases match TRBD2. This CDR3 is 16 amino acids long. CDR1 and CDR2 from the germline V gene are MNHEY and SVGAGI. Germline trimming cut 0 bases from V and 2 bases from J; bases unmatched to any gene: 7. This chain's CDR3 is CASSYSFGGRTYEQYF. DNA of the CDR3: TGTGCCAGCAGTTACTCTTTCGGGGGGAGGACCTACGAGCAGTACTTC.

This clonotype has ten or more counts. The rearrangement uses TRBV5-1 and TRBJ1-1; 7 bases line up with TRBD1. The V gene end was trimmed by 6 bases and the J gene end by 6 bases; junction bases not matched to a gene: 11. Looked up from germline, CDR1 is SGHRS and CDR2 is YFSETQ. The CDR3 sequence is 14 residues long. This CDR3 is CASNDLPGGPEAFF. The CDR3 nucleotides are TGCGCCAGCAACGATCTCCCAGGGGGGCCTGAAGCTTTCTTT. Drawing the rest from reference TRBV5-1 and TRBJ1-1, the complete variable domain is KAGVTQTPRYLIKTRGQQVTLSCSPISGHRSVSWYQQTPGQGLQFLFEYFSETQRNKGNFPGRFSGRQFSNSRSEMNVSTLELGDSALYLCASNDLPGGPEAFFGQGTRLTVV.

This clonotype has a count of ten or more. The CDR3 nucleotides read TGTGCCAGCAGCTTCCCGGGACAGGCCCGCGAGCAGTACTTC. This gives the protein CASSFPGQAREQYF. V gene TRBV11-2 combines with J gene TRBJ2-7; TRBD1 matches 8 bases. CDR1 is SGHAT and CDR2 is FQNNGV in the germline V gene. The CDR3 runs to 14 residues. Unmatched junction bases numbered 7, after V lost 3 bases and J lost 6 bases.

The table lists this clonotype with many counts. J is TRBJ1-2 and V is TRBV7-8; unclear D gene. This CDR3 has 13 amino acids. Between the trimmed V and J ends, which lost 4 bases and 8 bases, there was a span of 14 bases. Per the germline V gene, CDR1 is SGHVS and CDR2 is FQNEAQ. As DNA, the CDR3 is TGTGCCAGCAGCTCCAGCTTTCGTGGAGGCTACACCTTC. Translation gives CASSSSFRGGYTF.

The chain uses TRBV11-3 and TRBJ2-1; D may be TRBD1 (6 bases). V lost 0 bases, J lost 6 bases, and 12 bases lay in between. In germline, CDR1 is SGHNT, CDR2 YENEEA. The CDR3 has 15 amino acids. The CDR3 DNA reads TGTGCCAGCAGCTTAGACCGGACAGCTGGCAATGAGCAGTTCTTC. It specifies CASSLDRTAGNEQFF.

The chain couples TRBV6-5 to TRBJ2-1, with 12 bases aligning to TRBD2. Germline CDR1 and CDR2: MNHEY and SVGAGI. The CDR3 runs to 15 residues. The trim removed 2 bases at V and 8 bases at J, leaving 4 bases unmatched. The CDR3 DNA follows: TGTGCCAGCAGTTACCAGACTAGCGGGAGAGATGAGCAGTTCTTC. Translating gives CASSYQTSGRDEQFF.

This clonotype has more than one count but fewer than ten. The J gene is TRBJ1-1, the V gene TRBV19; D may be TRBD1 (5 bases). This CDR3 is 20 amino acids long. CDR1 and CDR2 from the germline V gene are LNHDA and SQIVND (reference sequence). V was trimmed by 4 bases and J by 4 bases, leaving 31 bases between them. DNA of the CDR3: TGTGCCAGTAGTAAAAAACCTCCGGGGACCATTACCCTCATGGGCACTGAAGCTTTCTTT. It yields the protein CASSKKPPGTITLMGTEAFF.

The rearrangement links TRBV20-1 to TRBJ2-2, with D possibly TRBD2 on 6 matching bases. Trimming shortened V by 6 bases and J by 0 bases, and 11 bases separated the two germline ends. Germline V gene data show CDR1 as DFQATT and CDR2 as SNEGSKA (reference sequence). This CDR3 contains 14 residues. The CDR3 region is CSANSGSNTGELFF. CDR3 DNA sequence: TGCAGTGCAAACAGCGGGTCGAACACCGGGGAGCTGTTTTTT.

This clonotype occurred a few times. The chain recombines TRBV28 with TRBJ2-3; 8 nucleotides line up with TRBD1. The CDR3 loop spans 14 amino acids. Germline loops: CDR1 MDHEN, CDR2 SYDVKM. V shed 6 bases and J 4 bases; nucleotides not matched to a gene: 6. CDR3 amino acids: CASRAGGAADTQYF. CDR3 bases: TGTGCCAGCAGGGCAGGGGGCGCGGCAGATACGCAGTATTTT.

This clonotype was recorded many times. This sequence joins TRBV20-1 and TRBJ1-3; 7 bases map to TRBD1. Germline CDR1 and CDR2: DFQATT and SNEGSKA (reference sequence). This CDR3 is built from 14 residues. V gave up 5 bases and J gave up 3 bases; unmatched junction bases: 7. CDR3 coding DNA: TGCAGTGCTCTCGATACAGGGGTTGGAAACACCATATATTTT. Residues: CSALDTGVGNTIYF.

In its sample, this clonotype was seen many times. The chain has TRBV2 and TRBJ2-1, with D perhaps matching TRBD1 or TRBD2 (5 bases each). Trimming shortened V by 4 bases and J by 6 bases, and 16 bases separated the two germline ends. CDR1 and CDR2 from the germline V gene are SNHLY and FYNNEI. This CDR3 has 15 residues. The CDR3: CASSGQFGARNEQFF. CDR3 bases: TGTGCCAGCAGTGGACAGTTCGGGGCCCGCAATGAGCAGTTCTTC. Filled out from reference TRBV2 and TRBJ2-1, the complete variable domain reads EPEVTQTPSHQVTQMGQEVILRCVPISNHLYFYWYRQILGQKVEFLVSFYNNEISEKSEIFDDQFSVERPDGSNFTLKIRSTKLEDSAMYFCASSGQFGARNEQFFGPGTRLTVL.

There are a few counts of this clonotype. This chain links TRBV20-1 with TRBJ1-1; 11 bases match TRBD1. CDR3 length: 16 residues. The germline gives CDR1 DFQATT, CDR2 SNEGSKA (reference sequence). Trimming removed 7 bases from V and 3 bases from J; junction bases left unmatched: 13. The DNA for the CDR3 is TGCAGTGTTAATCCCCGGGGACAGGGGGGTTACACTGAAGCTTTCTTT. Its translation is CSVNPRGQGGYTEAFF.

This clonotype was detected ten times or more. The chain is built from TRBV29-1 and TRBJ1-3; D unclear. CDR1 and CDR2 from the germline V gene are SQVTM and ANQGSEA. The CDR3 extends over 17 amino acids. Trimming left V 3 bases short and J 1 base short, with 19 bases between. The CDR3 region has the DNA TGCAGCGTTGATGACCCCAAGGGAGGACTATCTGGAAACACCATATATTTT. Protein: CSVDDPKGGLSGNTIYF.

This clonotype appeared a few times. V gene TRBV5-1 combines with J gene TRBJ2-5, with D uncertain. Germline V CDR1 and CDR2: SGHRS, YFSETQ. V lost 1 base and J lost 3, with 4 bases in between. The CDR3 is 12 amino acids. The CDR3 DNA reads TGCGCCAGCAGCTTGTCCGAAGAGACCCAGTACTTC. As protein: CASSLSEETQYF.

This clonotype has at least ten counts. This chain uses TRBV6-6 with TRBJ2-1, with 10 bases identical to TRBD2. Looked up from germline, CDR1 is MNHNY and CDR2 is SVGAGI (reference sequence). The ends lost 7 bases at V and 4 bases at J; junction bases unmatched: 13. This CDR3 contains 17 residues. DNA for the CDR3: TGTGCCAGCAAGTCAACGTCTAGCGGGAGTTCGTACAATGAGCAGTTCTTC. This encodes CASKSTSSGSSYNEQFF.

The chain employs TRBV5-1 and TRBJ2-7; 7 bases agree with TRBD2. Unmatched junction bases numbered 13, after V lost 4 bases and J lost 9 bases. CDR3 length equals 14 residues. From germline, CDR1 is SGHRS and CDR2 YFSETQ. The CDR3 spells CASSPTSLLRGQYF. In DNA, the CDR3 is TGCGCCAGCAGCCCGACTAGCCTCCTACGAGGGCAGTACTTC.

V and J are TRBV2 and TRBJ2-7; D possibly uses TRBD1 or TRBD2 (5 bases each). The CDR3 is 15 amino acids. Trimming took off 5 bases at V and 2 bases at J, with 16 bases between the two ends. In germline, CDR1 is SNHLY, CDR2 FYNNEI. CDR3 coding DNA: TGTGCCAGCAGTTTCGCCGGGACCGAGACCTACGAGCAGTACTTC. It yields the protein CASSFAGTETYEQYF.

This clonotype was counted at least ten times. CDR3 protein: CASSSRDSEKLFF. CDR3 in DNA: TGTGCCAGCAGCTCCCGGGACAGTGAAAAACTGTTTTTT. The chain uses TRBV7-2 and TRBJ1-4; 7 bases fit TRBD1. CDR1 is SGHTA, CDR2 FQGNSA, per germline. The ends lost 4 bases at V and 7 bases at J; junction bases unmatched: 3. The CDR3 covers 13 residues.